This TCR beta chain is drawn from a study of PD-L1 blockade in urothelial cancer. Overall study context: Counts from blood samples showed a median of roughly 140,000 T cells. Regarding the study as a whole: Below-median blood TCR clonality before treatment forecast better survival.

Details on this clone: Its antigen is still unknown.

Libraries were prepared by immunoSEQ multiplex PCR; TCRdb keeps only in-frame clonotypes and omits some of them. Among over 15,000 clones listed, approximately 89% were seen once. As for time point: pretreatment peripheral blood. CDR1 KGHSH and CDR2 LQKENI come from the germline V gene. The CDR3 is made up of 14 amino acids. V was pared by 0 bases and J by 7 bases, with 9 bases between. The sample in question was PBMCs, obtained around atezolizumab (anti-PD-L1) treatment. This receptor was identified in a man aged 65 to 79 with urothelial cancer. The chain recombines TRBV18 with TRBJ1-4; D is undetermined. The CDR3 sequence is CASSPPTPGEKLFF. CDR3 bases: TGTGCCAGCTCACCACCTACCCCGGGTGAAAAACTGTTTTTT.